One and the same sample provided the 19 T cell receptor beta chains below, sequenced in a study of blood T cell repertoires in COVID-19. TCRdb's copy holds only in-frame clones and misses some; the assay was immunoSEQ multiplex PCR. Found here are roughly 150,000 clones, roughly 81% of them singletons; the top ten hold less than 3.5%. Sequenced material: peripheral blood. Receptors were obtained from an elderly woman with COVID-19, enrolled during active disease.

In DNA, the CDR3 is TGTGCCAGCCAGCGTGTCAATGAAAAACTGTTTTTT. This gives the protein CASQRVNEKLFF. The chain joins TRBV5-8 to TRBJ1-4; no reliable D call. V was trimmed by 7 bases and J by 5 bases, leaving 9 bases between them. The CDR3 totals 12 residues. The V gene's germline CDR1 is SGHTS and CDR2 YDEGEE.

The CDR3 nucleotides read TGTGCCGCCCGGACAGGGGTTAACTATGGCTACACCTTC. This translates into CAARTGVNYGYTF. This chain uses TRBV6-5 with TRBJ1-2, with 9 bases identical to TRBD1. The CDR3 is made up of 13 amino acids. CDR1 MNHEY and CDR2 SVGAGI come from the germline V gene. The junction had 5 bases not matched to a gene; V was cut back by 11 bases and J by 1 base.

The count of this clone is one. The V and J genes are TRBV29-1 and TRBJ2-5; D possibly corresponds to TRBD1 (6 bases). Germline V gene data show CDR1 as SQVTM and CDR2 as ANQGSEA. V lost 7 bases, J lost 2 bases, and 17 bases lay in between. The CDR3 runs 14 residues. The CDR3 reads CSAKRGGGQETQYF. CDR3 nucleotide sequence: TGCAGCGCTAAGAGAGGGGGTGGGCAAGAGACCCAGTACTTC.

Regarding this clone: The same CDR3 also results from other DNA sequences found in this sample. The chain recombines TRBV5-1 with TRBJ1-4, with D maybe TRBD1 (5 bases). CDR1 is SGHRS, CDR2 YFSETQ, per germline. The V end was cut by 0 bases, the J end by 6 bases, with 9 bases between. The CDR3 has 14 residues. The CDR3 region is CASSLGQGDEKLFF. The CDR3 nucleotides read TGCGCCAGCAGCTTGGGGCAGGGTGATGAAAAACTGTTTTTT.

The V and J genes are TRBV4-2 and TRBJ2-4, with 12 bases fitting TRBD1. The CDR3 is made up of 16 amino acids. The J segment lost 6 bases and the V segment lost 2 bases, leaving 5 bases of the junction unmatched. Germline lookup yields CDR1 LGHNA and CDR2 YNFKEQ. CDR3 nucleotides: TGTGCCAGCAGCCAACAGGGACAGGGGGCCGGAAACATTCAGTACTTC. This gives the protein CASSQQGQGAGNIQYF.

The chain combines TRBV11-3 with TRBJ2-1; the match to TRBD2 covers 8 bases. The ends lost 0 bases at V and 0 bases at J; junction bases unmatched: 7. CDR3 length: 18 amino acids. CDR1 and CDR2 (germline): SGHNT, YENEEA. The CDR3, as DNA: TGTGCCAGCAGCTTAGATGATACTAGCGGAAGCTCCTACAATGAGCAGTTCTTC. Protein sequence: CASSLDDTSGSSYNEQFF.

V is TRBV11-3 and J is TRBJ2-1; D may be TRBD1 (7 bases). The germline V and J ends were trimmed by 4 bases and 8 bases, with 15 bases remaining between them. Per germline, CDR1 SGHNT and CDR2 YENEEA. The CDR3 is made up of 14 amino acids. The CDR3 region is CASSSGGWRDEQFF. CDR3 nucleotide sequence: TGTGCCAGCAGCTCAGGGGGATGGAGGGATGAGCAGTTCTTC.

This chain links TRBV19 with TRBJ2-2; 12 bases are a match to TRBD1. The length of the CDR3 is 16 residues. V lost 5 bases, J lost 4 bases, and 5 bases stayed unmatched. The germline V gene encodes CDR1 LNHDA and CDR2 SQIVND (reference sequence). The CDR3 nucleotides are TGTGCCAGTAGTGTGGGACAGGGGGCGAGCACCGGGGAGCTGTTTTTT. Its translation: CASSVGQGASTGELFF.

This chain uses TRBV3-1 (or the pseudogene TRBV3-2) with TRBJ2-7; D call uncertain. V was pared by 3 bases and J by 0 bases, with 9 bases between. The CDR3 is made up of 14 amino acids. Germline-derived CDR1 and CDR2 are LGHDT and YNNKEL (reference sequence). This CDR3 is CASSQAASSYEQYF. DNA of the CDR3: TGTGCCAGCAGCCAGGCCGCCAGCTCCTACGAGCAGTACTTC.

This clone was picked up one time. The genes are TRBV19 and TRBJ1-2, with a tentative D call TRBD1 (5 bases). Trimming took off 7 bases at V and 6 bases at J, with 30 bases between the two ends. CDR1 is LNHDA, CDR2 SQIVND, per germline (reference sequence). The CDR3 extends over 18 amino acids. The CDR3 here is CASTRTRDWRAPLDGYTF. CDR3 DNA sequence: TGTGCCAGTACCCGAACCCGGGACTGGAGAGCCCCGTTGGATGGCTACACCTTC.

The chain couples TRBV28 to TRBJ2-7; TRBD2 is a possible D gene (6 bases). The CDR3 contains 11 residues. V gave up 6 bases and J gave up 6 bases, with 9 bases separating them. Germline V gene sequence: CDR1 MDHEN, CDR2 SYDVKM. In nucleotides, the CDR3 is TGTGCCAGCAGAGGAGCGGGCGAGCAGTACTTC. Its translation: CASRGAGEQYF.

The chain joins TRBV11-3 to TRBJ1-5, with D uncertain. CDR3 length: 15 amino acids. Looked up from germline, CDR1 is SGHNT and CDR2 is YENEEA. V lost 2 bases and J lost 5, with 13 bases in between. This chain's CDR3 is CASSLRASGDQPQHF. CDR3 DNA sequence: TGTGCCAGCAGCTTACGGGCCAGCGGGGATCAGCCCCAGCATTTT.

J is TRBJ2-7 and V is TRBV14; TRBD1 matches 9 bases. V dropped 4 bases and J dropped 1; count of bases not matched to a gene: 5. This CDR3 is 15 amino acids long. Germline assignment: CDR1 SGHDN and CDR2 FVKESK. CDR3 sequence reads: CASSRSGTGSYEQYF. The CDR3 DNA follows: TGTGCCAGCAGCCGATCCGGGACAGGGTCCTACGAGCAGTACTTC.

This clone was detected only a few times. Different DNA sequences within this sample yield the same CDR3. The chain employs TRBV5-1 and TRBJ1-2; no reliable D call. This CDR3 contains 13 residues. V lost 0 bases to trimming and J lost 3 bases, with 6 bases between them. CDR1 and CDR2 from the germline V gene are SGHRS and YFSETQ. The DNA for the CDR3 is TGCGCCAGCAGCTTGGACGGGGACTATGGCTACACCTTC. Amino acid sequence: CASSLDGDYGYTF.

This clone was observed a handful of times. The chain employs TRBV30 and TRBJ1-5, with D perhaps matching TRBD1 (6 bases). The V end lost 5 bases, the J end lost 3 bases, and 14 bases lay between the germline ends. CDR3 length: 14 amino acids. In germline, CDR1 is GTSNPN, CDR2 SVGIG (reference sequence). CDR3 DNA sequence: TGTGCCTGGGGGATACAGGGCTACAATCAGCCCCAGCATTTT. Its translation is CAWGIQGYNQPQHF.

The gene calls are TRBV18 and TRBJ2-5; possible D gene TRBD1, 5 bases. The V end lost 3 bases, the J end lost 0 bases, and 8 bases lay between the germline ends. Per germline, CDR1 KGHSH and CDR2 LQKENI. The CDR3 runs 14 residues. The CDR3 coding sequence is TGTGCCAGCTCACCTTCAGGGAACCAAGAGACCCAGTACTTC. Protein product: CASSPSGNQETQYF.

There are a few counts of this clone. The chain uses TRBV5-1 and TRBJ2-1; 11 positions agree with TRBD2. From germline, CDR1 is SGHRS and CDR2 YFSETQ. V trimming: 4 bases; J trimming: 5 bases; junction bases outside the gene matches: 5. CDR3 length equals 15 residues. The CDR3 sequence: CASSRLAGYDNEQFF. The CDR3 DNA is TGCGCCAGCAGCAGACTAGCGGGGTACGACAATGAGCAGTTCTTC.

The chain has TRBV5-1 and TRBJ2-5; D is perhaps TRBD1 (6 bases). Germline assignment: CDR1 SGHRS and CDR2 YFSETQ. V lost 0 bases, J lost 5 bases, and 11 bases lay in between. This CDR3 is 14 amino acids long. CDR3 region: CASSLAARGETQYF. CDR3 DNA sequence: TGCGCCAGCAGCTTGGCAGCTAGGGGGGAGACCCAGTACTTC. Combining the CDR3 with reference TRBV5-1 and TRBJ2-5 gives the whole variable domain KAGVTQTPRYLIKTRGQQVTLSCSPISGHRSVSWYQQTPGQGLQFLFEYFSETQRNKGNFPGRFSGRQFSNSRSEMNVSTLELGDSALYLCASSLAARGETQYFGPGTRLLVL.

CDR3 nucleotide sequence: TGTGCCAGCAGCTTGGGGCCTTTGAACACTGAAGCTTTCTTT. It encodes CASSLGPLNTEAFF. V and J are TRBV7-2 and TRBJ1-1; D might be TRBD1 (5 bases). CDR3 length: 14 amino acids. The V gene lost 3 bases and the J gene lost 0 bases, with 8 bases spanning the gap. Germline V gene sequence: CDR1 SGHTA, CDR2 FQGNSA.